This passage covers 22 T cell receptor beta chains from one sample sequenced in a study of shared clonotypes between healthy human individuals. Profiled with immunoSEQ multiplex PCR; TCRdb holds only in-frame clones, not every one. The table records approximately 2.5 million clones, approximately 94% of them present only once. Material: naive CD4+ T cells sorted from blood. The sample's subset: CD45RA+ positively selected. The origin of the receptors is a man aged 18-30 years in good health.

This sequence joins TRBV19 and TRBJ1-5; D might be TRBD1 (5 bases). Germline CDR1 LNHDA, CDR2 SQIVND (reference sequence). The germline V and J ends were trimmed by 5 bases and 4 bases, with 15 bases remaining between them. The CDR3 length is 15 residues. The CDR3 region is CASSWQGHNNQPQHF. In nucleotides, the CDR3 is TGTGCCAGTAGTTGGCAAGGACATAATAATCAGCCCCAGCATTTT.

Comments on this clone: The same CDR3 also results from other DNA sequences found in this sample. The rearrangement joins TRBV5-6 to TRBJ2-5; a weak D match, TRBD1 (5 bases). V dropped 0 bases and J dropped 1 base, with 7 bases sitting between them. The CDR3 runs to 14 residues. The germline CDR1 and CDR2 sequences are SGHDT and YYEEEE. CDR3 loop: CASSLGQGQETQYF. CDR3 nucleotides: TGTGCCAGCAGCTTGGGGCAGGGCCAAGAGACCCAGTACTTC. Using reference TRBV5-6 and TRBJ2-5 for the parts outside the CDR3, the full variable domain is DAGVTQSPTHLIKTRGQQVTLRCSPKSGHDTVSWYQQALGQGPQFIFQYYEEEERQRGNFPDRFSGHQFPNYSSELNVNALLLGDSALYLCASSLGQGQETQYFGPGTRLLVL.

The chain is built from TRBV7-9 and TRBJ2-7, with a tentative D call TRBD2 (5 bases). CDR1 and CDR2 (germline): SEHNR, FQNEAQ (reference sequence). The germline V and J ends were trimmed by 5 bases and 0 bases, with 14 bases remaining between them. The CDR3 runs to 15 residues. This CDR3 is CASSLYAGTSYEQYF. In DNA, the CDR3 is TGTGCCAGCAGCCTATACGCGGGTACCTCCTACGAGCAGTACTTC.

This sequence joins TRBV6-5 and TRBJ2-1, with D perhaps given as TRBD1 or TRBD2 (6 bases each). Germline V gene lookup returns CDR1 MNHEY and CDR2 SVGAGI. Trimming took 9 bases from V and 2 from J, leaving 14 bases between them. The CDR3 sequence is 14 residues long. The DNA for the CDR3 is TGTGCCAGTAGGGGGGACTCAGCCTACAATGAGCAGTTCTTC. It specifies CASRGDSAYNEQFF.

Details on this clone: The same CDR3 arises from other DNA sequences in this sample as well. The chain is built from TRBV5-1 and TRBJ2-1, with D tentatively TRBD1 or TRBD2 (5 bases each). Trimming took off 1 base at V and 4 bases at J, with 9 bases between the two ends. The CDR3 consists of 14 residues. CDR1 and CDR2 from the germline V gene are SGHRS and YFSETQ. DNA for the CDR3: TGCGCCAGCAGCTTGAGGGGCGGGTACAATGAGCAGTTCTTC. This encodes CASSLRGGYNEQFF.

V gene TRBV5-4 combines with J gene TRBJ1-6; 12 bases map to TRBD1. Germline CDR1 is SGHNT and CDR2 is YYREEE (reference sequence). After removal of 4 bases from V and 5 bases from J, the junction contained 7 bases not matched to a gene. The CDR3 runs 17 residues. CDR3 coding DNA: TGTGCCAGCAGCGCCGGGACAGGGGGCGCCCATAATTCACCCCTCCACTTT. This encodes CASSAGTGGAHNSPLHF.

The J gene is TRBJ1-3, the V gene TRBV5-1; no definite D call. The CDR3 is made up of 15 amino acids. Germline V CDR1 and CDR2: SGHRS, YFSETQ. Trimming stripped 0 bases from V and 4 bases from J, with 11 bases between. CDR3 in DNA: TGCGCCAGCAGCTTGGAGGCGGGAGACGGAAACACCATATATTTT. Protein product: CASSLEAGDGNTIYF.

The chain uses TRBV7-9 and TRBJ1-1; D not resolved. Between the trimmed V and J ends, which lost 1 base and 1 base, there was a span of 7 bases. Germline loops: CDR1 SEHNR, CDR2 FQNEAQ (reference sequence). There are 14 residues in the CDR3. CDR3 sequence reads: CASSLVSENTEAFF. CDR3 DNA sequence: TGTGCCAGCAGCTTAGTATCGGAGAACACTGAAGCTTTCTTT.

CDR3 in amino acids: CASSQDLKAGELFF. The CDR3 region has the DNA TGTGCCAGCAGCCAAGATCTCAAGGCCGGGGAGCTGTTTTTT. The chain carries TRBV14 and TRBJ2-2, with no clear D. Germline V gives CDR1 SGHDN, CDR2 FVKESK. Trimming took off 0 bases at V and 6 bases at J, with 8 bases between the two ends. The CDR3 spans 14 residues.

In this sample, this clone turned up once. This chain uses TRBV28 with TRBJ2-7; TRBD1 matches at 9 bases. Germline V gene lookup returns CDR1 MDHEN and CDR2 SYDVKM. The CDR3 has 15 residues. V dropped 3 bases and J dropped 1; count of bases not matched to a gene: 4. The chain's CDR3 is CASSFGGQGSYEQYF. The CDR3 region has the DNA TGTGCCAGCAGTTTCGGGGGACAGGGATCCTACGAGCAGTACTTC.

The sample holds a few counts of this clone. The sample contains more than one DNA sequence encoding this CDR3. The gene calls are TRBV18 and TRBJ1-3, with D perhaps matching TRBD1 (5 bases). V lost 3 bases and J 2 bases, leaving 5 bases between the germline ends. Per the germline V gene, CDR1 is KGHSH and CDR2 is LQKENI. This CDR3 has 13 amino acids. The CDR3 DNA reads TGTGCCAGCTCACCGGGGGCTGGAAACACCATATATTTT. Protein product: CASSPGAGNTIYF.

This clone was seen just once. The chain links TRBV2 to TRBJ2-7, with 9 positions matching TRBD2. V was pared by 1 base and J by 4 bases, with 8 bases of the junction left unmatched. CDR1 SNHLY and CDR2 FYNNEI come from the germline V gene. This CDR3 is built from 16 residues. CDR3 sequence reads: CASSEGLAAIQYEQYF. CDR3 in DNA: TGTGCCAGCAGTGAAGGACTAGCGGCGATCCAATACGAGCAGTACTTC.

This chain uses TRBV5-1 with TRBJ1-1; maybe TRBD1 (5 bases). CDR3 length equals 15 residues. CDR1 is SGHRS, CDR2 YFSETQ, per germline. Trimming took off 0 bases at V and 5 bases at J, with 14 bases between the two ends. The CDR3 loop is CASSLGTPGQTEAFF. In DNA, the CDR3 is TGCGCCAGCAGCTTGGGGACGCCGGGGCAGACTGAAGCTTTCTTT.

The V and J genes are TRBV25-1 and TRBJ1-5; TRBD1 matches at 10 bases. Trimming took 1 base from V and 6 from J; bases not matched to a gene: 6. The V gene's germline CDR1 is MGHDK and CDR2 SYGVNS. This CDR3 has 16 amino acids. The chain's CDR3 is CASSESGTGVVQPQHF. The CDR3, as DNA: TGTGCCAGCAGTGAATCTGGGACAGGGGTAGTTCAGCCCCAGCATTTT.

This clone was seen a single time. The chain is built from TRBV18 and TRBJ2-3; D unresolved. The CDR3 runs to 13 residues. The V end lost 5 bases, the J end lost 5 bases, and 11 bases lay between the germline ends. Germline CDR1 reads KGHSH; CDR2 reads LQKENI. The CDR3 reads CASSSSSVDTQYF. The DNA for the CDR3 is TGTGCCAGCTCATCATCGTCTGTAGATACGCAGTATTTT.

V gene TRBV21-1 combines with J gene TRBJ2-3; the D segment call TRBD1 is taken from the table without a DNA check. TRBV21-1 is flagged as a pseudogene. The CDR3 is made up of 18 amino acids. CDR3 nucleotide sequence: TGTGCCAGCAGCAAAGAACTGAGAGGCACTCAGGGGGCAGATACGCAGTATTTT. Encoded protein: CASSKELRGTQGADTQYF.

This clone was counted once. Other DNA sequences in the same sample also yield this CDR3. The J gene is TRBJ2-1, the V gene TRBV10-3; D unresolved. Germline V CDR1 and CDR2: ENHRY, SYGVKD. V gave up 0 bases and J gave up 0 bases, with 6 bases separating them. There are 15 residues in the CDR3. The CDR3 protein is CAISESGGSYNEQFF. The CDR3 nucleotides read TGTGCCATCAGTGAGTCTGGCGGCTCCTACAATGAGCAGTTCTTC.

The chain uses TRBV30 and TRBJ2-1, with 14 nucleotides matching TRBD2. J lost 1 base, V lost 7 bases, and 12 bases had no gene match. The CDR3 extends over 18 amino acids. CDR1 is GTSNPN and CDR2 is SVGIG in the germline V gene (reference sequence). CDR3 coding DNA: TGTGCCTCGGCGACGTTAAGGACTAGCGGGGGGTCCTACAATGAGCAGTTCTTC. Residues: CASATLRTSGGSYNEQFF.

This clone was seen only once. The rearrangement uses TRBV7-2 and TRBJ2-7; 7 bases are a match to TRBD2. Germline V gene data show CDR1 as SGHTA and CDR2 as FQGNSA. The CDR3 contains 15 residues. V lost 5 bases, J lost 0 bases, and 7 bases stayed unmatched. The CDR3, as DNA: TGTGCCAGCAGCCTCTTTGGGGGGGGCTCCTACGAGCAGTACTTC. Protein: CASSLFGGGSYEQYF.

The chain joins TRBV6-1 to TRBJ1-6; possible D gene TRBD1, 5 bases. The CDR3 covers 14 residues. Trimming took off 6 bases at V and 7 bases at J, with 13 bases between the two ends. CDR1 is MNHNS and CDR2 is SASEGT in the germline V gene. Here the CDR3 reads CASRQGVGNSPLHF. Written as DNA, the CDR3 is TGTGCCAGCAGGCAAGGGGTAGGGAATTCACCCCTCCACTTT.

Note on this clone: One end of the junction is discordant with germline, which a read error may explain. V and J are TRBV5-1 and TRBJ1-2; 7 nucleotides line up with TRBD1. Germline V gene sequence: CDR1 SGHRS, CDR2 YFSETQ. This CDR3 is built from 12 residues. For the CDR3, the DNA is TGCGCCAGCAGCTTGGCCGGGGACAGAGGAGACTTC. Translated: CASSLAGDRGDF.

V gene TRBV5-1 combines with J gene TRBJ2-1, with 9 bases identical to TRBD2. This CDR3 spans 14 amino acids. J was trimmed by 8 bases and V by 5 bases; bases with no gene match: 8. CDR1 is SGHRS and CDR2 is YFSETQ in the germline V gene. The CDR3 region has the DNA TGCGCCAGCAGTGACGTTGCGGGAGGGGATGAGCAGTTCTTC. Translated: CASSDVAGGDEQFF.